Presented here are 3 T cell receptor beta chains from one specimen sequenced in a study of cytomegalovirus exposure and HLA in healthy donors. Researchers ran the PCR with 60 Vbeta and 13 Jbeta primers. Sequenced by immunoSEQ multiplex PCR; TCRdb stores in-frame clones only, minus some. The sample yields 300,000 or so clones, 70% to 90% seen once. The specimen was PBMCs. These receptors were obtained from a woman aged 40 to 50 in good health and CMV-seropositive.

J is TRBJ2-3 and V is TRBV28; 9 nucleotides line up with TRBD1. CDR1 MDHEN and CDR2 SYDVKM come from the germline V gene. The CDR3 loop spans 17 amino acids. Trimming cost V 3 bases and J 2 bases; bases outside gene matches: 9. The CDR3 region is CASSFRDRAGSTDTQYF. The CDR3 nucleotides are TGTGCCAGCAGTTTCCGGGACAGGGCGGGTTCCACAGATACGCAGTATTTT.

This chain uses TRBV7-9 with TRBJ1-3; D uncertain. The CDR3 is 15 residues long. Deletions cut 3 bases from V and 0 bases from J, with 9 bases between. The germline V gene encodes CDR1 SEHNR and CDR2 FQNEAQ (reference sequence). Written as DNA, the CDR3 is TGTGCCAGCAGCTTTACCGGGAGCTCTGGAAACACCATATATTTT. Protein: CASSFTGSSGNTIYF.

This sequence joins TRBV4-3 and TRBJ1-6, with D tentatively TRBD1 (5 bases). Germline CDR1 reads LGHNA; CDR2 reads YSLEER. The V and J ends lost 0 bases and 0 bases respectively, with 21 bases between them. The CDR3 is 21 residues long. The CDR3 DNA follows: TGCGCCAGCAGCCAAGAATGGGATAGGGGCGGCAGCAGCTCCTATAATTCACCCCTCCACTTT. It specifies CASSQEWDRGGSSSYNSPLHF.